The 21 T cell receptor beta chains presented below share a single source sample, sequenced in a study of CD8 T cells in Susac syndrome. Random hexamers were used to reverse transcribe an amount of about 0.45 to 1 ug RNA. TCRdb processed the immunoSEQ multiplex PCR reads anew with MiXCR; each CDR3 protein has one entry. The profile shows about 240,000 distinct CDR3 sequences, 96% of them singletons. The sample was CD4+ T cells from PBMCs. All receptors derive from a human donor with Susac syndrome.

The genes are TRBV28 and TRBJ1-5, with a possible D match to TRBD1 (5 bases). Germline loops: CDR1 MDHEN, CDR2 SYDVKM. The V end was cut by 7 bases, the J end by 6 bases, with 16 bases between. The CDR3 runs to 14 residues. The CDR3 nucleotides are TGTGCCAGCATTTCGTCGGGGGAGGTTCAGCCCCAGCATTTT. It codes for CASISSGEVQPQHF.

CDR3 in DNA: TGTGCCAGCAGTTTCGAACAGACAGACTATGGCTACACCTTC. Translated, it gives CASSFEQTDYGYTF. The chain employs TRBV28 and TRBJ1-2, with a weak D call TRBD1 (5 bases). This CDR3 is 14 amino acids long. V was cut by 3 bases and J by 3 bases, with 11 bases left in between. The germline V gene encodes CDR1 MDHEN and CDR2 SYDVKM.

This rearrangement joins TRBV29-1 to TRBJ2-4; D is ambiguous. The V and J ends lost 5 bases and 1 base respectively, with 12 bases between them. The CDR3 length is 14 residues. Germline V gives CDR1 SQVTM, CDR2 ANQGSEA. In nucleotides, the CDR3 is TGCAGCGTTTCTGGGAATTTGGCCAAAAACATTCAGTACTTC. Amino acids: CSVSGNLAKNIQYF.

V is TRBV29-1 and J is TRBJ2-6, with TRBD1 as a possible D gene (5 bases). Germline assignment: CDR1 SQVTM and CDR2 ANQGSEA. V shed 1 base and J shed 3 bases, with 13 bases lying between them. The CDR3 covers 16 residues. The CDR3 is CSVEGFGADGANVLTF. In DNA form, the CDR3 reads TGCAGCGTTGAAGGGTTTGGGGCAGATGGGGCCAACGTCCTGACTTTC.

This sequence joins TRBV20-1 and TRBJ2-2, with D possibly TRBD1 on 5 matching bases. Germline assignment: CDR1 DFQATT and CDR2 SNEGSKA (reference sequence). This CDR3 spans 13 amino acids. CDR3 sequence: CSAQGGNTGELFF. DNA for the CDR3: TGCAGCGCCCAGGGCGGAAACACCGGGGAGCTGTTTTTT.

This rearrangement joins TRBV5-1 to TRBJ1-5; 7 bases match TRBD1. This CDR3 spans 13 amino acids. CDR1 and CDR2 from the germline V gene are SGHRS and YFSETQ. V was clipped by 4 bases and J by 8 bases; unmatched bases: 6. CDR3: CASSLGGAEPQHF. In DNA, the CDR3 is TGCGCCAGCAGCCTAGGGGGCGCGGAGCCCCAGCATTTT.

This sequence joins TRBV20-1 and TRBJ2-7; 8 bases align to TRBD2. The trim removed 7 bases at V and 3 bases at J, leaving 11 bases unmatched. CDR1 DFQATT and CDR2 SNEGSKA come from the germline V gene (reference sequence). CDR3 length equals 14 residues. In DNA form, the CDR3 reads TGCAGTGTCCTCCAGCGGGAGTCCTTCTACGAGCAGTACTTC. Translating gives CSVLQRESFYEQYF.

DNA of the CDR3: TGTGCCAGCAGCTTACGGCTAGCGGGAGTCTCGGGATACGAGCAGTACTTC. As protein: CASSLRLAGVSGYEQYF. The chain couples TRBV7-8 to TRBJ2-7; 10 nucleotides align to TRBD2. The V and J ends lost 2 bases and 4 bases, in that order; junction bases with no gene match: 11. The germline gives CDR1 SGHVS, CDR2 FQNEAQ. This CDR3 has 17 residues.

The CDR3 nucleotides are TGCAGTGCGGGGGGACAGTCGGCGGGAGGCTACACCTTC. Translating gives CSAGGQSAGGYTF. V and J are TRBV20-1 and TRBJ1-2, with 7 bases that match TRBD1. With V trimmed by 6 bases and J by 8 bases, 12 bases remained unmatched. Germline CDR1 and CDR2: DFQATT and SNEGSKA (reference sequence). This CDR3 contains 13 residues.

The chain joins TRBV6-1 to TRBJ2-7; 10 nucleotides agree with TRBD2. This CDR3 spans 14 amino acids. Germline values: CDR1 MNHNS, CDR2 SASEGT. Trimming removed 6 bases from V and 3 bases from J; junction bases left unmatched: 5. The chain's CDR3 is CASRASGSFYEQYF. Written as DNA, the CDR3 is TGTGCCAGCAGGGCTAGCGGGAGTTTCTACGAGCAGTACTTC.

V and J are TRBV12-3 or TRBV12-4 and TRBJ2-1; 10 positions agree with TRBD2. Unmatched junction bases numbered 15, after V lost 6 bases and J lost 7 bases. This CDR3 has 17 residues. The CDR3 here is CASSSGTSASPGNEQFF. The CDR3 DNA reads TGTGCCAGCAGCTCCGGGACTAGCGCCTCCCCCGGGAATGAGCAGTTCTTC.

The genes are TRBV29-1 and TRBJ1-2, with D possibly matching TRBD1 (5 bases). Germline-derived CDR1 and CDR2 are SQVTM and ANQGSEA. The V end was cut by 7 bases, the J end by 4 bases, with 10 bases between. The CDR3 contains 11 residues. The CDR3 protein is CSAKDTYGYTF. The CDR3 nucleotides read TGCAGCGCTAAGGACACCTATGGCTACACCTTC.

This clonotype has only a few counts. V usage is TRBV18 and J usage is TRBJ1-2; 7 bases line up with TRBD1. The trim removed 5 bases at V and 3 bases at J, leaving 3 bases unmatched. Per germline, CDR1 KGHSH and CDR2 LQKENI. CDR3 length equals 13 residues. The CDR3 protein is CASSVDRDYGYTF. CDR3 in DNA: TGTGCCAGCTCAGTAGACAGGGACTATGGCTACACCTTC.

The chain couples TRBV20-1 to TRBJ2-5, with unresolved D. V was trimmed by 2 bases and J by 2 bases, leaving 6 bases between them. The CDR3 spans 12 residues. CDR1 DFQATT and CDR2 SNEGSKA come from the germline V gene (reference sequence). CDR3 in amino acids: CSARSAQETQYF. The CDR3 region has the DNA TGCAGTGCTAGATCAGCACAAGAGACCCAGTACTTC.

This chain joins TRBV29-1 and TRBJ2-7; no clear D gene. The CDR3 sequence is 11 residues long. Germline lookup yields CDR1 SQVTM and CDR2 ANQGSEA. The V gene lost 0 bases and the J gene lost 5 bases, with 5 bases spanning the gap. The CDR3 reads CSVEELNEQYF. CDR3 nucleotide sequence: TGCAGCGTTGAAGAGTTGAACGAGCAGTACTTC.

The J gene is TRBJ1-2, the V gene TRBV7-2; D might be TRBD1 (5 bases). Per germline, CDR1 SGHTA and CDR2 FQGNSA. This CDR3 has 14 residues. Trimming took 4 bases from V and 6 from J, leaving 15 bases between them. CDR3 bases: TGTGCCAGCAGCTCAGGGACTCCCACCCATGGCTACACCTTC. As protein: CASSSGTPTHGYTF.

The V and J genes are TRBV12-3 or TRBV12-4 and TRBJ2-7; D is unresolved. V was clipped by 8 bases and J by 2 bases, with 10 bases between them. This CDR3 is 12 amino acids long. CDR3 coding DNA: TGTGCCAGCCGTCGAGAAGCCTACGAGCAGTACTTC. This sequence encodes CASRREAYEQYF.

In its sample, this clonotype was seen once. The chain carries TRBV28 and TRBJ1-2; D is undetermined. The V gene lost 2 bases and the J gene lost 0 bases, with 10 bases spanning the gap. The CDR3 sequence is 15 residues long. Germline CDR1 is MDHEN and CDR2 is SYDVKM. The DNA of the CDR3 is TGTGCCAGCAGTTTAAGGTCCAGATCTAACTATGGCTACACCTTC. Its protein product is CASSLRSRSNYGYTF.

The V gene is TRBV10-3, the J gene TRBJ1-2; D is unclear. The CDR3 has 12 residues. Trimming removed 6 bases from V and 7 bases from J, with 12 bases in between. CDR1 is ENHRY and CDR2 is SYGVKD in the germline V gene. Here the CDR3 reads CAISGSSTGYTF. The CDR3 DNA follows: TGTGCCATCAGCGGCAGTTCCACTGGCTACACCTTC.

For the CDR3, the DNA is TGTGCCTGGAGGACAGGAAACCAAGAGACCCAGTACTTC. It yields the protein CAWRTGNQETQYF. The chain recombines TRBV30 with TRBJ2-5; possibly TRBD1 for D (6 bases). CDR1 GTSNPN and CDR2 SVGIG come from the germline V gene (reference sequence). CDR3 size: 13 residues. Trimming left V 3 bases short and J 0 bases short, with 8 bases between.

The chain has TRBV29-1 and TRBJ1-1, with TRBD1 matching over 8 bases. Germline V gene lookup returns CDR1 SQVTM and CDR2 ANQGSEA. This CDR3 spans 14 amino acids. Trimming cost V 2 bases and J 1 base; bases outside gene matches: 3. Here the CDR3 DNA reads TGCAGCGTTGAACAAGGACAGGGGAACACTGAAGCTTTCTTT. Translating gives CSVEQGQGNTEAFF.